Each of the 30 T cell receptor beta chains below was sequenced from the same sample in a study of CD8 T cells in Susac syndrome. When the RNA was reverse transcribed, random hexamers were used with an input of roughly 0.45 to 1 ug. TCRdb reprocessed the immunoSEQ multiplex PCR reads via MiXCR and lists one record per CDR3 protein. The top ten hold about 0.08% of the sample, which has about 150,000 distinct CDR3 sequences, 95% seen once. Sequences were obtained from CD4+ T cells from PBMCs. The source is a human donor with Susac syndrome.

The chain combines TRBV2 with TRBJ2-1; 9 bases match TRBD2. CDR1 SNHLY and CDR2 FYNNEI come from the germline V gene. Trimming removed 3 bases from V and 5 bases from J; junction bases left unmatched: 8. The CDR3 loop spans 16 amino acids. CDR3 coding DNA: TGTGCCAGCAGTGACCCCCTGCTAGCGGGAAACAATGAGCAGTTCTTC. This translates into CASSDPLLAGNNEQFF.

This rearrangement joins TRBV20-1 to TRBJ2-5; D unresolved. The V and J ends lost 6 bases and 7 bases respectively, with 21 bases between them. CDR1 is DFQATT, CDR2 SNEGSKA, per germline (reference sequence). The CDR3 runs to 14 residues. CDR3 loop: CSAQTQTPPGTQYF. As DNA, the CDR3 is TGCAGTGCCCAAACACAAACACCCCCCGGGACCCAGTACTTC.

J is TRBJ2-5 and V is TRBV29-1; a possible D gene is TRBD1 (6 bases). The CDR3 loop spans 13 amino acids. Trimming stripped 6 bases from V and 4 bases from J, with 15 bases between. The V gene's germline CDR1 is SQVTM and CDR2 ANQGSEA. This CDR3 is CSVLRPGAETQYF. CDR3 DNA sequence: TGCAGCGTGTTGCGTCCAGGGGCAGAGACCCAGTACTTC.

The chain carries TRBV4-1 and TRBJ2-1; 12 bases match TRBD2. The CDR3 runs to 17 residues. The ends lost 3 bases at V and 8 bases at J; junction bases unmatched: 11. CDR1 and CDR2 (germline): MGHRA, YSYEKL. Here the CDR3 DNA reads TGCGCCAGCAGCCAGGAACTAGCGGGGGGCCCCGGCTATGAGCAGTTCTTC. Translation gives CASSQELAGGPGYEQFF.

This chain joins TRBV6-1 and TRBJ2-4, with unresolved D. The CDR3 is 16 amino acids. The V gene's germline CDR1 is MNHNS and CDR2 SASEGT. V lost 3 bases and J lost 1, with 13 bases in between. The CDR3 DNA follows: TGTGCCAGCAGTGACCCCGGTGTCAGGGCCAAAAACATTCAGTACTTC. Amino acids: CASSDPGVRAKNIQYF.

The chain is built from TRBV5-6 and TRBJ2-1; 10 nucleotides align to TRBD2. CDR3 length: 18 amino acids. CDR1 and CDR2 (germline): SGHDT, YYEEEE. Germline trimming cut 2 bases from V and 7 bases from J; bases unmatched to any gene: 15. CDR3 nucleotide sequence: TGTGCCAGCAGCTTCGAACGGTGGTCAAGCGGGGGGGCTAATGAGCAGTTCTTC. This gives the protein CASSFERWSSGGANEQFF.

This chain uses TRBV20-1 with TRBJ2-5; 8 nucleotides line up with TRBD2. The CDR3 extends over 14 amino acids. The V and J ends lost 4 bases and 2 bases, in that order; junction bases with no gene match: 6. Germline-derived CDR1 and CDR2 are DFQATT and SNEGSKA (reference sequence). This CDR3 is CSANPLAGQETQYF. The CDR3 DNA reads as TGCAGTGCTAATCCCTTAGCGGGGCAAGAGACCCAGTACTTC.

The chain links TRBV18 to TRBJ1-5, with no clear D. The V and J ends lost 2 bases and 4 bases respectively, with 6 bases between them. Per the germline V gene, CDR1 is KGHSH and CDR2 is LQKENI. The CDR3 length is 13 residues. In DNA form, the CDR3 reads TGTGCCAGCTCACCAAGGATGAATCAGCCCCAGCATTTT. This encodes CASSPRMNQPQHF.

The rearrangement uses TRBV9 and TRBJ2-1; 9 bases fit TRBD1. After removal of 0 bases from V and 6 bases from J, the junction contained 4 bases not matched to a gene. Germline CDR1 is SGDLS and CDR2 is YYNGEE. The CDR3 is 15 residues long. CDR3 protein: CASSVVGTGSNEQFF. The CDR3 nucleotides are TGTGCCAGCAGCGTAGTTGGGACAGGGTCCAATGAGCAGTTCTTC.

This clonotype was recorded once. The CDR3 coding sequence is TGTGCCAGCAGCTTAGACGTCGGATCCCCGTATTTT. Protein: CASSLDVGSPYF. The chain uses TRBV7-2 and TRBJ2-3; D not resolved. Trimming took 1 base from V and 14 from J, leaving 13 bases between them. The CDR3 is made up of 12 amino acids. Per the germline V gene, CDR1 is SGHTA and CDR2 is FQGNSA. The full variable domain, rest sourced from reference TRBV7-2 and TRBJ2-3, is GAGVSQSPSNKVTEKGKDVELRCDPISGHTALYWYRQSLGQGLEFLIYFQGNSAPDKSGLPSDRFSAERTGGSVSTLTIQRTQQEDSAVYLCASSLDVGSPYFGPGTRLTVL.

The rearrangement links TRBV5-1 to TRBJ1-1, with TRBD1 identical over 9 bases. Germline V lookup: CDR1 SGHRS, CDR2 YFSETQ. V dropped 6 bases and J dropped 5; count of bases not matched to a gene: 8. The CDR3 length is 14 residues. CDR3: CASTRTGEFTEAFF. The CDR3 DNA reads TGCGCCAGCACCCGGACAGGGGAGTTTACTGAAGCTTTCTTT.

V usage is TRBV20-1 and J usage is TRBJ2-7, with D unresolved. CDR1 DFQATT and CDR2 SNEGSKA come from the germline V gene (reference sequence). Trimming removed 1 base at V and 1 base at J, with 8 bases between. The CDR3 extends over 13 amino acids. DNA of the CDR3: TGCAGTGCTAGAGTTTCCTCTTCCTACGAGCAGTACTTC. As protein: CSARVSSSYEQYF.

The chain carries TRBV20-1 and TRBJ2-5; 12 nucleotides agree with TRBD2. This CDR3 has 16 amino acids. Per the germline V gene, CDR1 is DFQATT and CDR2 is SNEGSKA (reference sequence). Unmatched junction bases numbered 11, after V lost 5 bases and J lost 4 bases. Here the CDR3 DNA reads TGCAGTGCTGAGGGTTACCCGGGACTAGCGGGAGAGACCCAGTACTTC. It codes for CSAEGYPGLAGETQYF.

This chain links TRBV28 with TRBJ2-7; the D gene is possibly TRBD2 (6 bases). Trimming removed 9 bases from V and 6 bases from J, with 12 bases in between. Per the germline V gene, CDR1 is MDHEN and CDR2 is SYDVKM. The CDR3 covers 11 residues. CDR3: CASAMEGEQYF. The CDR3 DNA reads TGTGCCAGTGCTATGGAGGGCGAGCAGTACTTC.

The chain combines TRBV5-4 with TRBJ1-2, with 7 bases lining up with TRBD1. Germline CDR1 reads SGHNT; CDR2 reads YYREEE (reference sequence). There are 13 residues in the CDR3. J lost 7 bases, V lost 4 bases, and 7 bases had no gene match. The DNA of the CDR3 is TGTGCCAGCAGCCAGACAGGGCCAGGTGGCTACACCTTC. Translated, it gives CASSQTGPGGYTF.

The genes are TRBV20-1 and TRBJ2-5; 10 positions match TRBD2. Germline V gene sequence: CDR1 DFQATT, CDR2 SNEGSKA (reference sequence). The CDR3 is 16 residues long. V lost 5 bases and J lost 5; bases outside the gene matches: 14. CDR3 amino acids: CSAPRGSGGPGETQYF. The CDR3 nucleotides read TGCAGTGCTCCCCGGGGTAGCGGGGGGCCGGGGGAGACCCAGTACTTC.

This rearrangement joins TRBV5-1 to TRBJ2-5; TRBD1 matches 7 bases. The CDR3 consists of 15 residues. The V gene's germline CDR1 is SGHRS and CDR2 YFSETQ. V gave up 1 base and J gave up 5 bases; unmatched junction bases: 8. Written as DNA, the CDR3 is TGCGCCAGCAGCTTGCGACAGGGACGAGGGGAGACCCAGTACTTC. Translated: CASSLRQGRGETQYF.

This sequence joins TRBV28 and TRBJ1-2; TRBD1 might be the D (6 bases). This CDR3 is built from 15 residues. Trimming pared 5 bases from V and 3 bases from J, leaving 16 bases between. CDR1 is MDHEN and CDR2 is SYDVKM in the germline V gene. The CDR3 DNA reads as TGTGCCAGCAGTCACCAGAGGGGGGCTGACTATGGCTACACCTTC. The encoded protein is CASSHQRGADYGYTF.

V is TRBV20-1 and J is TRBJ1-1; TRBD1 might be the D (6 bases). CDR1 DFQATT and CDR2 SNEGSKA come from the germline V gene (reference sequence). The germline V and J ends were trimmed by 0 bases and 1 base, with 21 bases remaining between them. CDR3 size: 18 residues. CDR3 sequence reads: CSARDISRGRGPNTEAFF. The CDR3 DNA is TGCAGTGCTAGAGATATTTCGAGGGGCAGGGGCCCGAACACTGAAGCTTTCTTT.

The gene calls are TRBV20-1 and TRBJ2-6; TRBD1 is a possible D gene (7 bases). Looked up from germline, CDR1 is DFQATT and CDR2 is SNEGSKA (reference sequence). The length of the CDR3 is 14 residues. V shed 6 bases and J shed 2 bases, with 11 bases lying between them. In DNA form, the CDR3 reads TGCAGTGCAACCAGGGGGGCTGGGGCCAACGTCCTGACTTTC. It codes for CSATRGAGANVLTF.

The CDR3 DNA reads as TGTGCCACCAGCAGAGATGCCCTCGAGGGGAACACAGATACGCAGTATTTT. Residues: CATSRDALEGNTDTQYF. The rearrangement joins TRBV15 to TRBJ2-3; D may match TRBD1 or TRBD2 (5 bases each). V lost 0 bases to trimming and J lost 2 bases, with 15 bases between them. Germline-derived CDR1 and CDR2 are LNHNV and YYDKDF (reference sequence). The CDR3 has 17 residues. Full variable domain (remainder filled in from reference TRBV15 and TRBJ2-3): DAMVIQNPRYQVTQFGKPVTLSCSQTLNHNVMYWYQQKSSQAPKLLFHYYDKDFNNEADTPDNFQSRRPNTSFCFLDIRSPGLGDTAMYLCATSRDALEGNTDTQYFGPGTRLTVL.

In its sample, this clonotype was seen a few times. The rearrangement uses TRBV7-9 and TRBJ2-5; TRBD1 might be the D (5 bases). This CDR3 comprises 14 residues. CDR1 SEHNR and CDR2 FQNEAQ come from the germline V gene (reference sequence). Trimming stripped 8 bases from V and 0 bases from J, with 13 bases between. DNA of the CDR3: TGTGCCAGCCGCCCCCCCAGGGACCAAGAGACCCAGTACTTC. Its translation: CASRPPRDQETQYF.

The table lists this clonotype with a count of one. V gene TRBV9 combines with J gene TRBJ2-1; D is undetermined. The CDR3 is 15 residues long. Germline CDR1 is SGDLS and CDR2 is YYNGEE. V lost 0 bases to trimming and J lost 0 bases, with 7 bases between them. The CDR3 bases are TGTGCCAGCAGCGTAGGGCCTAGCTCCTACAATGAGCAGTTCTTC. It yields the protein CASSVGPSSYNEQFF.

This chain connects TRBV18 to TRBJ2-3; D gene unclear. This CDR3 has 11 amino acids. The V gene lost 3 bases and the J gene lost 4 bases, with 2 bases spanning the gap. CDR1 is KGHSH, CDR2 LQKENI, per germline. CDR3 amino acids: CASSPADTQYF. Here the CDR3 DNA reads TGTGCCAGCTCACCTGCAGATACGCAGTATTTT.

The J gene is TRBJ2-3, the V gene TRBV30; D remains ambiguous. The CDR3 has 10 amino acids. In germline, CDR1 is GTSNPN, CDR2 SVGIG (reference sequence). V lost 2 bases and J lost 8, with 5 bases in between. The CDR3 here is CAWSPSTQYF. CDR3 nucleotides: TGTGCCTGGAGTCCCAGTACGCAGTATTTT.

The rearrangement links TRBV20-1 to TRBJ2-2; 9 nucleotides align to TRBD2. The CDR3 extends over 15 amino acids. Unmatched junction bases numbered 3, after V lost 0 bases and J lost 4 bases. Germline V CDR1 and CDR2: DFQATT, SNEGSKA (reference sequence). The CDR3 sequence: CSARDLAGTTGELFF. CDR3 sequence (DNA): TGCAGTGCTAGAGATCTAGCGGGGACCACCGGGGAGCTGTTTTTT.

This clonotype appeared once. The rearrangement links TRBV18 to TRBJ1-2; tentatively, D is TRBD1 (6 bases). Germline V CDR1 and CDR2: KGHSH, LQKENI. Trimming shortened V by 3 bases and J by 8 bases, and 13 bases separated the two germline ends. The CDR3 runs 13 residues. CDR3 nucleotide sequence: TGTGCCAGCTCACCGCAACAGGGAAGCGGCTACACCTTC. Translating gives CASSPQQGSGYTF. Full variable domain (missing parts from reference TRBV18 and TRBJ1-2): NAGVMQNPRHLVRRRGQEARLRCSPMKGHSHVYWYRQLPEEGLKFMVYLQKENIIDESGMPKERFSAEFPKEGPSILRIQQVVRGDSAAYFCASSPQQGSGYTFGSGTRLTVV.

This rearrangement joins TRBV2 to TRBJ2-1; D may be TRBD1 or TRBD2 (5 bases each). Trimming removed 4 bases from V and 7 bases from J, with 11 bases in between. The CDR3 totals 13 residues. CDR1 is SNHLY, CDR2 FYNNEI, per germline. CDR3 bases: TGTGCCAGCAGTGTCATCAGGGAGAATGAGCAGTTCTTC. Protein sequence: CASSVIRENEQFF.

This chain links TRBV11-2 with TRBJ1-2; 11 nucleotides align to TRBD1. Trimming at V came to 4 bases and at J to 3 bases, leaving 4 bases not matched to a gene. The CDR3 is 15 amino acids. Germline V lookup: CDR1 SGHAT, CDR2 FQNNGV. The CDR3, as DNA: TGTGCCAGCAGCTGGACAGGGGGCGTGGACTATGGCTACACCTTC. Its translation is CASSWTGGVDYGYTF. Variable domain in full (rest from reference TRBV11-2 and TRBJ1-2): EAGVAQSPRYKIIEKRQSVAFWCNPISGHATLYWYQQILGQGPKLLIQFQNNGVVDDSQLPKDRFSAERLKGVDSTLKIQPAKLEDSAVYLCASSWTGGVDYGYTFGSGTRLTVV.

This chain connects TRBV12-3 or TRBV12-4 to TRBJ2-1, with a weak D call TRBD2 (5 bases). CDR3 length equals 14 residues. V was clipped by 6 bases and J by 4 bases, with 13 bases between them. The CDR3 DNA is TGTGCCAGCAGCCCGCATGGACTTTACAATGAGCAGTTCTTC. It codes for CASSPHGLYNEQFF.